This T cell receptor (beta chain) was sequenced during a study of technical replicates of blood from several donors. The CDR3 sequence is 13 residues long. Germline V lookup: CDR1 SGDLS, CDR2 YYNGEE. TCRdb's copy holds only in-frame clones and misses some; the assay was immunoSEQ multiplex PCR. The table lists over 70,000 clones, around nine tenths of them singletons. Comments on this clone: Mismatch with germline at one junction end may stem from a read error.

This sequence joins TRBV9 and TRBJ2-5, with D possibly TRBD2 on 6 matching bases. Sample: PBMCs. This sequence originates from a human donor in good health. Some clones in this sample may be carry-over from other donors' samples. CDR3 nucleotides: TGTGCCAGCAGCGTAGGACTAGGGGAGACCCAATACTTC. It codes for CASSVGLGETQYF.